Reported below is one T cell receptor (beta chain). A much larger clone lies one base from this, so it may be a read error. TCRdb recomputed calls from the reads with MiXCR, one row per CDR3 protein. Here the sample spans 200,000 to 300,000 distinct CDR3 sequences, around 26% being singletons. CDR1 and CDR2 (germline): SGHTA, FQGNSA. CDR3 length equals 14 residues. This record comes from a study of kidney transplant recipient with SARS-CoV-2 infection. The sequence derives from a young adult male patient who had COVID-19 and was a kidney transplant recipient. The T cells may partly be graft donor cells. Material: a blood sample, obtained at baseline and on day 111 from a kidney transplant recipient. The rearrangement links TRBV7-2 to TRBJ2-2; perhaps TRBD2 as D (5 bases). CDR3 DNA: TGTGCCAGCAGCTTAGGAGTTAACACCGGGGAGCTGCTTTTT. It codes for CASSLGVNTGELLF.